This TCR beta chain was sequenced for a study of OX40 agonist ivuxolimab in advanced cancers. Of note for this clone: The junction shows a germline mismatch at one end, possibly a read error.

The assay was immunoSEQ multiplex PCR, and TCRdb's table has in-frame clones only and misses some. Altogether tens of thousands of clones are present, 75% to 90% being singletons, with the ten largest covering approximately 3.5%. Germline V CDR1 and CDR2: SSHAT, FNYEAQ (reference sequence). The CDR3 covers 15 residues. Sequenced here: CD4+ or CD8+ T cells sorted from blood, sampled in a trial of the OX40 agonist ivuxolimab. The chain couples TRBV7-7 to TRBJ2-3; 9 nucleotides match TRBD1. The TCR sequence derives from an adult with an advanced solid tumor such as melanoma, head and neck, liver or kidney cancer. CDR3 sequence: CASSLQGAPTDTQYF. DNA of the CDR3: TGTGCTAGCAGCTTACAGGGGGCGCCGACAGATACGCAGTATTTT. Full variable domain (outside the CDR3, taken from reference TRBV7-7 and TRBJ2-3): GAGVSQSPRYKVTKRGQDVTLRCDPISSHATLYWYQQALGQGPEFLTYFNYEAQPDKSGLPSDRFSAERPEGSISTLTIQRTEQRDSAMYRCASSLQGAPTDTQYFGPGTRLTVL.